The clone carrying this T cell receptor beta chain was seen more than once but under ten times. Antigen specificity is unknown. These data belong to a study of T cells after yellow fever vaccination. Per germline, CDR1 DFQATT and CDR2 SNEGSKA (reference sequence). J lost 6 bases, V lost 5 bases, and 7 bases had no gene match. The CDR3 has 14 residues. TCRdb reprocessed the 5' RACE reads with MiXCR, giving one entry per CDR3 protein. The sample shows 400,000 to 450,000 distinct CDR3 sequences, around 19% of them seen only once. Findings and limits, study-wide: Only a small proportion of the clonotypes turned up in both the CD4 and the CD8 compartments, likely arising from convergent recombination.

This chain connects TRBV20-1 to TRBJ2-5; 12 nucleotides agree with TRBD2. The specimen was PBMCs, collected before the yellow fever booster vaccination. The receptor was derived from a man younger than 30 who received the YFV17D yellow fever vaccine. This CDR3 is CSACTSGGFKTQYF. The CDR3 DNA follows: TGCAGTGCTTGCACTAGCGGGGGGTTTAAGACCCAGTACTTC.